This TCR beta chain comes out of a study of T cells after yellow fever vaccination. Findings and limits, study-wide: From the bulk population, abundant clonotypes could contaminate and appear within FACS-sorted repertoires. Post-booster reappearance was seen for most primary-vaccination clones (96% CD4, around 91% CD8). The secondary T-cell response peaked on day 5, not day 15, but was weaker.

This clonotype turned up a few times. Its antigen is still unknown. CDR3 length: 16 amino acids. Trimming pared 5 bases from V and 2 bases from J, leaving 19 bases between. TCR cDNA, made by 5'RACE template switching, carried an added universal primer site and UMIs. TCRdb reprocessed the 5' RACE reads via MiXCR and lists one record per CDR3 protein. The data contain 60,000 to 85,000 distinct CDR3 sequences, approximately 6.1% of them seen just once; the ten biggest clones take up about 40%. The sequence derives from a man aged 18 to 29 who received the YFV17D yellow fever vaccine. The chain combines TRBV23-1 with TRBJ2-7, with D unresolved. TRBV23-1 is treated as an ORF (open reading frame) with a function not yet certain. The source material was CD8+ T cells sorted from PBMCs, sampled roughly 46 days after the first yellow fever vaccination. CDR3 nucleotides: TGCGCCAGCAGTATCGGGCCCTTTTTACTTCCCTACGAGCAGTACTTC. Its translation: CASSIGPFLLPYEQYF.